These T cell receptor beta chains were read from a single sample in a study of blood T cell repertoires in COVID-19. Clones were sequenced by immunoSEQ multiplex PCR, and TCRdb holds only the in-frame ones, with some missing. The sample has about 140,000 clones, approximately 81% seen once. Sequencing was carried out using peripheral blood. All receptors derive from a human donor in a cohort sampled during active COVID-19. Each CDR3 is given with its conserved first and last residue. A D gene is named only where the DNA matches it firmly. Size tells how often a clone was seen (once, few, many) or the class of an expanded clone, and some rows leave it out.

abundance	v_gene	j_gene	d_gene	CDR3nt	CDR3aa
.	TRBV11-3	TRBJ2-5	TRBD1	TGTGCCAGCAGCTTAGGAAGAGACAGGGGTTCAGAGACCCAGTACTTC	CASSLGRDRGSETQYF
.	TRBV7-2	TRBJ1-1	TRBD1	TGTGCCAGCAGCTTTCGGACAGGCGCCAGGGGCACTGAAGCTTTCTTT	CASSFRTGARGTEAFF
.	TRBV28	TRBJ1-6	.	TGTGCCAGCAGTTTACCCCGCGCACAGGGAAATTCACCCCTCCACTTT	CASSLPRAQGNSPLHF
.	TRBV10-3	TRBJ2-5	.	TGTGCCATCAGCCCACAGGGAAATAGCGCCCAAGAGACCCAGTACTTC	CAISPQGNSAQETQYF
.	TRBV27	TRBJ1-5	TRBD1	TGTGCCAGCAGCCGCGGACAGGGGGGGAATCAGCCCCAGCATTTT	CASSRGQGGNQPQHF
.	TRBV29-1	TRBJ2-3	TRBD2	TGCAGCGCGAGGGCGCGGGAGACCACAGATACGCAGTATTTT	CSARARETTDTQYF
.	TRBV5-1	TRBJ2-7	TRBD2	TGCGCCAGCAGCTCGGGACTAGCGGGGGGATTTACCGAGCAGTACTTC	CASSSGLAGGFTEQYF
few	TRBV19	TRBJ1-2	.	TGTGCCAGTAGTATGGTCAGGAACTATGGCTACACCTTC	CASSMVRNYGYTF
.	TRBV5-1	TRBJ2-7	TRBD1	TGCGCCAGCAGCGGACAGGGCCTCTACGAGCAGTACTTC	CASSGQGLYEQYF
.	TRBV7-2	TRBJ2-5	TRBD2	TGTGCCAGCAGCTCCAGGGTTATAGCGGGAGTGGGGGAGACCCAGTACTTC	CASSSRVIAGVGETQYF
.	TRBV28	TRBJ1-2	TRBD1	TGTGCCAGCAGCACGGGACAGGGAATCAACTATGGCTACACCTTC	CASSTGQGINYGYTF
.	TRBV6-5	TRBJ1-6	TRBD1	TGTGCCAGCAGTTACCAGACAGGGGGTTCACCCCTCCACTTT	CASSYQTGGSPLHF
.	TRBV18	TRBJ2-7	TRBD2	TGTGCCAGCTCACCACCGGGACTAGCGACCTACGAGCAGTACTTC	CASSPPGLATYEQYF
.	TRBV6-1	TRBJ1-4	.	TGTGCCAGCAGTGAACTGCCAGTCCCTAATGAAAAACTGTTTTTT	CASSELPVPNEKLFF
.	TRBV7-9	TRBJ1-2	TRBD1	TGTGCCAGCAGCTTACTCGACGGACAGGGAACTAACTATGGCTACACCTTC	CASSLLDGQGTNYGYTF
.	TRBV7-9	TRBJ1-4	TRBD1	TGTGCCAGCAGCCCACGGACAGGCGGTAATGAAAAACTGTTTTTT	CASSPRTGGNEKLFF
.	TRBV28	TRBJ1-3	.	TGTGCCAGCAGCAGGGTCTACACCATATATTTT	CASSRVYTIYF